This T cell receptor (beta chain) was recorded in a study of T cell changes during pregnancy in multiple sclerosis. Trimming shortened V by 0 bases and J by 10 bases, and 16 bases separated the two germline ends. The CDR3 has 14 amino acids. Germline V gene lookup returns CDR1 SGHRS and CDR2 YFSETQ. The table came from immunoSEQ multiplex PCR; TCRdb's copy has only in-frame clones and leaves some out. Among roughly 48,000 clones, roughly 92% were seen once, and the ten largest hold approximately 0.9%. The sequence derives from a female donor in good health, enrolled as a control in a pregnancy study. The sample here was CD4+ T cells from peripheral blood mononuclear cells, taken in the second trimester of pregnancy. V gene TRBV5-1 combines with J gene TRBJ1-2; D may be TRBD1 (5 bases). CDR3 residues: CASSLGQSSFVYTF. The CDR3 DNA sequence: TGCGCCAGCAGCTTGGGACAGTCAAGCTTTGTCTACACCTTC. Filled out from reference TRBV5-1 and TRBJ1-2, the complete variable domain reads KAGVTQTPRYLIKTRGQQVTLSCSPISGHRSVSWYQQTPGQGLQFLFEYFSETQRNKGNFPGRFSGRQFSNSRSEMNVSTLELGDSALYLCASSLGQSSFVYTFGSGTRLTVV.